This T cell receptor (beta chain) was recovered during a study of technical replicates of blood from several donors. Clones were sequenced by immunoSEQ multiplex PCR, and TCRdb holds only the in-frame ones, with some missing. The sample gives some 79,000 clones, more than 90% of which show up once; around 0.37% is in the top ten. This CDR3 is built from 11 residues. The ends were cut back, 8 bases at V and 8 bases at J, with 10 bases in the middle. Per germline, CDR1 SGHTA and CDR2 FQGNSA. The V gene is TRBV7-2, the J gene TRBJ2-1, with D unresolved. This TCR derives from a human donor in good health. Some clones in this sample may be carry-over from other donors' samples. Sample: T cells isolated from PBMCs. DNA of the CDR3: TGTGCCAGCTCAAGTCTAGATGAGCAGTTCTTC. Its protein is CASSSLDEQFF.